A single TCR beta chain is shown here with its context. This sample was included in a study of blood T cell repertoires in COVID-19. At the level of the study: T cells, B-cell-depleted T cells, or PBMCs supplied cDNA or gDNA.

This table comes from immunoSEQ multiplex PCR, and its TCRdb copy is limited to in-frame clones, with some not included. This table has around 270,000 clones, 75% to 90% appearing once. This sequence originates from a middle-aged man with acute or convalescent COVID-19. The sample was peripheral blood.

In nucleotides, the CDR3 is TGCGCCAGCAGCCAAGTAGACAGGGCGCACGAGCAGTACTTC. Translation: CASSQVDRAHEQYF. This chain joins TRBV4-1 and TRBJ2-7; 7 nucleotides agree with TRBD1. CDR3 length: 14 residues. J lost 5 bases, V lost 1 base, and 5 bases had no gene match. Germline assignment: CDR1 MGHRA and CDR2 YSYEKL.